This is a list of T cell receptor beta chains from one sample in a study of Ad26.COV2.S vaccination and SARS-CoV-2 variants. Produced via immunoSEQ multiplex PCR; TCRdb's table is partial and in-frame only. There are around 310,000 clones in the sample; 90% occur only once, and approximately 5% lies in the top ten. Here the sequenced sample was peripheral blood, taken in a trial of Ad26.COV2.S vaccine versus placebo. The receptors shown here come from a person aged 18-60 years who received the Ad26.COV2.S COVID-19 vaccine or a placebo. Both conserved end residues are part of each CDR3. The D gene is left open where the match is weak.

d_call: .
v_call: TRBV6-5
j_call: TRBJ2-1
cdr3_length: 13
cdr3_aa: CASAYYEGNEQFF
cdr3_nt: TGTGCCAGCGCTTATTATGAGGGAAATGAGCAGTTCTTC

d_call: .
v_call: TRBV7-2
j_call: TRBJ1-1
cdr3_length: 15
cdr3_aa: CASSLGFLLNTEAFF
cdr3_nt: TGTGCCAGCAGCTTAGGTTTCCTATTGAACACTGAAGCTTTCTTT

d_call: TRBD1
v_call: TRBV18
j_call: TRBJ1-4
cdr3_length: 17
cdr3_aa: CASSPSGTGGIGEKLFF
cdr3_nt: TGTGCCAGCTCACCATCCGGGACAGGGGGCATCGGTGAAAAACTGTTTTTT

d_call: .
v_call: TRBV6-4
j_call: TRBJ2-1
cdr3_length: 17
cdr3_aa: CASSDSFRQGLYNEQFF
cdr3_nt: TGTGCCAGCAGTGACTCATTTCGGCAGGGCCTCTACAATGAGCAGTTCTTC

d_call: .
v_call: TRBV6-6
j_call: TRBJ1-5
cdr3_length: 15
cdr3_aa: CASREQGYSNQPQHF
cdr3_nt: TGTGCCAGCAGGGAACAGGGTTATAGCAATCAGCCCCAGCATTTT

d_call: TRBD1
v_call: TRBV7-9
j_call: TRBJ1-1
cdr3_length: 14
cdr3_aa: CASSLRTGDTEAFF
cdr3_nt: TGTGCCAGCAGCTTACGGACAGGGGATACTGAAGCTTTCTTT

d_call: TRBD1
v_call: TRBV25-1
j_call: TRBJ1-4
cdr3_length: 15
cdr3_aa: CASSDPGQGTEKLFF
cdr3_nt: TGTGCCAGCAGTGATCCGGGACAGGGGACTGAAAAACTGTTTTTT

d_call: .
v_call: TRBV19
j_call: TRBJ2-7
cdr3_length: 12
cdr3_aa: CASSISRTEQYF
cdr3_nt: TGTGCCAGTAGTATTTCCAGAACCGAGCAGTACTTC

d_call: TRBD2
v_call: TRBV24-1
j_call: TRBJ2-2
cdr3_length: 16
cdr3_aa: CATSDGPGLGGGELFF
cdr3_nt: TGTGCCACCAGTGATGGGCCGGGACTAGGGGGCGGGGAGCTGTTTTTT

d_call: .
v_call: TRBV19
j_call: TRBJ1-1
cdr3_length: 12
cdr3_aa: CASRGGLTEAFF
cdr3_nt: TGTGCCAGTAGAGGGGGGCTCACTGAAGCTTTCTTT